The 10 T cell receptor beta chains reported below all come from one sample, sequenced in a study of T cell repertoires in cytomegalovirus infection. MiXCR was run by TCRdb on the reads, yielding one entry per CDR3 protein. The sample carries some 440,000 distinct CDR3 sequences, 25% to 40% recorded once. The material sequenced was PBMCs. The receptors come from a human donor in good health (CMV status not recorded). Some clones in this sample may be carry-over from other donors' samples.

V and J are TRBV6-1 and TRBJ2-1, with 9 nucleotides matching TRBD1. This CDR3 is 21 amino acids long. Germline CDR1 MNHNS, CDR2 SASEGT. Unmatched junction bases numbered 21, after V lost 6 bases and J lost 0 bases. The CDR3 region is CASRTDIPRDREGSSYNEQFF. The CDR3 region has the DNA TGTGCCAGCAGAACCGACATCCCTCGGGACAGGGAGGGCAGCTCCTACAATGAGCAGTTCTTC.

This clonotype was seen ten or more times. The rearrangement uses TRBV7-8 and TRBJ2-7, with 7 bases identical to TRBD1. V was clipped by 1 base and J by 0 bases; unmatched bases: 9. Germline V CDR1 and CDR2: SGHVS, FQNEAQ. CDR3 size: 17 residues. In nucleotides, the CDR3 is TGTGCCAGCAGCTTAGAACTTTCTGGGACAGACTCCTACGAGCAGTACTTC. Its translation is CASSLELSGTDSYEQYF.

The V and J genes are TRBV7-6 and TRBJ2-2; possibly TRBD1 for D (8 bases). Germline values: CDR1 SGHVS, CDR2 FNYEAQ. The germline V and J ends were trimmed by 3 bases and 4 bases, with 18 bases remaining between them. CDR3 length equals 17 residues. The CDR3 DNA reads as TGTGCCAGCAGCTTCAGGACAGGGAGGGGAGGCACCGGGGAGCTGTTTTTT. Its protein is CASSFRTGRGGTGELFF.

As for this clonotype: Compared with germline, one end of the junction differs, possibly owing to a read error. The V and J genes are TRBV7-6 and TRBJ1-1, with D hard to call. The CDR3 runs to 13 residues. Germline CDR1 reads SGHVS; CDR2 reads FNYEAQ. CDR3 coding DNA: TGTGCCAACAGCTTAGCGGGAAACACTGAAGCTTTCTTT. It specifies CANSLAGNTEAFF.

This rearrangement joins TRBV12-3 or TRBV12-4 to TRBJ1-2; D may be TRBD1 (6 bases). This CDR3 has 17 residues. Trimming removed 3 bases at V and 4 bases at J, with 21 bases between. The CDR3 loop reads CASSLEGSAGVIYGYTF. CDR3 nucleotides: TGTGCCAGCAGTTTGGAGGGCTCGGCAGGGGTGATCTATGGCTACACCTTC.

Turning to this clonotype: One end of the junction fails to match germline, which may point to a read error. CDR3 sequence: CASSALAGGPNEQIF. CDR3 DNA: TGTGCCAGCAGCGCCCTAGCGGGGGGCCCAAATGAGCAGATCTTC. The chain carries TRBV2 and TRBJ2-1, with TRBD2 matching 11 bases. CDR1 and CDR2 from the germline V gene are SNHLY and FYNNEI. CDR3 length: 15 residues.

This clonotype was picked up many times. The J gene is TRBJ2-3, the V gene TRBV7-2; the D is unclear. The V gene lost 0 bases and the J gene lost 3 bases, with 7 bases spanning the gap. This CDR3 is built from 14 residues. The germline CDR1 and CDR2 sequences are SGHTA and FQGNSA. The CDR3 protein is CASSLAGLTDTQYF. For the CDR3, the DNA is TGTGCCAGCAGCTTAGCGGGTTTAACAGATACGCAGTATTTT.

The chain carries TRBV11-2 and TRBJ2-7, with D possibly TRBD2 on 6 matching bases. V was clipped by 3 bases and J by 0 bases, with 12 bases between them. The CDR3 runs 15 residues. Germline CDR1 SGHAT, CDR2 FQNNGV. The CDR3: CASSFWEALSYEQYF. The CDR3 region has the DNA TGTGCCAGCAGCTTTTGGGAGGCGCTCTCCTACGAGCAGTACTTC.

This clonotype was picked up many times. The rearrangement joins TRBV7-8 to TRBJ2-5; no firm D call. Germline V gene lookup returns CDR1 SGHVS and CDR2 FQNEAQ. Trimming took 2 bases from V and 1 from J, leaving 5 bases between them. The CDR3 contains 13 residues. DNA for the CDR3: TGTGCCAGCAGCTTACGGACCCAAGAGACCCAGTACTTC. Its protein product is CASSLRTQETQYF.

The rearrangement uses TRBV5-6 and TRBJ2-7; D not resolved. Looked up from germline, CDR1 is SGHDT and CDR2 is YYEEEE. The CDR3 runs 12 residues. V was pared by 4 bases and J by 1 base, with 6 bases between. The CDR3 region is CASSRASYEQYF. The CDR3 DNA sequence: TGTGCCAGCAGCCGAGCGTCCTACGAGCAGTACTTC.